This T cell receptor (beta chain) was recorded in a study of Ad26.COV2.S vaccination and SARS-CoV-2 variants (dated by TCRdb to the early 2020s). For the study in its entirety: Donors in the vaccine arm were drawn from COV1001, a phase I-IIa trial of Ad26.COV2.S in healthy adults that was multicentre, randomized, double-blind and placebo-controlled. Dosing of Ad26.COV2.S was intramuscular, at either 5x10^10 or 1x10^11 viral particles, delivered as one shot or as two shots spaced 56 days apart. Sequencing of the TCRbeta repertoire served to evaluate the specificity and breadth of SARS-CoV-2-reactive T cell receptors following Ad26.COV2.S vaccination. A total of around 32 samples were included in the TCR-sequenced set, comprising around 19 Ad26.COV2.S vaccine recipients, 5 placebo recipients and 8 SARS-CoV-2 convalescent individuals. Trial participants were randomized into five groups of five: low-dose or high-dose Ad26.COV2.S given once or twice, or placebo on both occasions. Blinding of investigators to trial group allocation was maintained during experiments and outcome assessment. Points the paper makes about the study in general: Vaccine and placebo recipients had comparable non-spike TCR breadth, which fits with the vaccine containing only spike. Higher spike-specific TCR breadth was observed in Ad26.COV2.S recipients than in placebo recipients (P = 0.0014). Comparing responses between vaccine doses or regimens was not something the study was powered to do. After vaccination, spike-specific CD8+ and CD4+ T cell responses were reported to show substantial breadth. According to the authors, total T cell responses may have been underestimated by the TCR breadth and depth analyses.

Points on this clone: The antigen it binds to is not known. There are no base qualities to consult, and no much larger clone falls within one base.

The CDR3 runs 13 residues from the cysteine to the phenylalanine. The kept DNA is CDR3 alone, 39 bases in frame from the first base. The germline ends are 12 bases apart after V is trimmed by 7 bases and J by 0 bases. In the germline V gene, CDR1 corresponds to SQVTM and CDR2 to ANQGSEA. The immunoSEQ Assay was the method used to sequence TCRbeta CDR3 regions. After extraction, genomic DNA underwent amplification by bias-controlled multiplex PCR, followed by high-throughput sequencing. As for the authors' bioinformatics: To quantify the absolute abundance of every unique TCRbeta CDR3 region, sequences were collapsed and filtered. T cell fraction was estimated by normalization of TCRbeta template counts to usable DNA, with usable DNA being measured through amplification of reference genes present in all nucleated cells. Repertoire TCRs were annotated as SARS-CoV-2-specific by exact matching of V gene, CDR3 amino acid sequence and J gene to a known reactive TCR set. The reference SARS-CoV-2 TCR set was derived from MIRA and filtered for enrichment in COVID-19-positive ImmuneCODE repertoires, a step that removed public or cross-reactive TCRs. Drawing on the MIRA antigens, annotated TCRs were analysed further at the level of specific ORF or position within ORF. Breadth was defined as the number of annotated unique rearrangements divided by the total number of unique productive rearrangements, and depth was defined as the summed frequency of the annotated unique rearrangements. Group comparisons of TCR breadth used two-sided Wilcoxon rank-sum tests. What TCRdb holds here is the immuneACCESS table cut down to in-frame rearrangements. Part of the clones is not present; checked against another copy, under half of the missing clones reflect an unresolved V gene, and the others are unexplained. That table gives V, J and clone size, and the DNA gave D and trimming. The sample table lists more than 350,000 clones, 75% to 95% of them with a count of one. The top ten clones comprise 9.5% to 15% of the sample.

The treatment or condition label for this specimen denotes: some 19 received Ad26.COV2.S at low or high dose, single or two shots; 5 received placebo; per-sample allocation not given. For vaccine and placebo recipients, repertoires were sequenced using samples collected on day 63 after the first injection. Between 29 July and 7 August 2020, Cohort 1b enrolled around 25 adults aged 18-55 years at one site in Boston, USA. As a vaccine, Ad26.COV2.S was a replication-incompetent adenovirus type 26 vector that expressed a prefusion-stabilized SARS-CoV-2 spike protein derived from the original Wuhan strain.

This TCR was sampled from a person between 18 and 59 years old who received the Ad26.COV2.S COVID-19 vaccine or a placebo. The sample here was peripheral blood, taken in a trial of Ad26.COV2.S vaccine versus placebo. The chain employs TRBV29-1 and TRBJ1-1, and perhaps TRBD1 as D gene, on 6 matching bases. The CDR3 is CSARTAMNTEAFF. The nucleotide sequence is TGCAGCGCTCGGACAGCAATGAACACTGAAGCTTTCTTT.